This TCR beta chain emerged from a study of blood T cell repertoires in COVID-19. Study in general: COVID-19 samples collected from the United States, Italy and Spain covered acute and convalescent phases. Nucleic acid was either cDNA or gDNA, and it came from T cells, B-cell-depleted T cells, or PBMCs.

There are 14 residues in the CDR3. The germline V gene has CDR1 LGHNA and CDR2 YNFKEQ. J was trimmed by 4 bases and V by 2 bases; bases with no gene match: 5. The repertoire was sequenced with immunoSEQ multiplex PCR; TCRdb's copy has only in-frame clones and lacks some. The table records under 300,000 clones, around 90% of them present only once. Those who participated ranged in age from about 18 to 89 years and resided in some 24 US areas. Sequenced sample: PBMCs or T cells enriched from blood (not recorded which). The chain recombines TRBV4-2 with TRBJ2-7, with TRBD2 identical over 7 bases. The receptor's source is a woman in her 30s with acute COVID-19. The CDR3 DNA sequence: TGTGCCAGCAGCCAAAGCTGGGGGGGTTACGAGCAGTACTTC. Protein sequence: CASSQSWGGYEQYF.